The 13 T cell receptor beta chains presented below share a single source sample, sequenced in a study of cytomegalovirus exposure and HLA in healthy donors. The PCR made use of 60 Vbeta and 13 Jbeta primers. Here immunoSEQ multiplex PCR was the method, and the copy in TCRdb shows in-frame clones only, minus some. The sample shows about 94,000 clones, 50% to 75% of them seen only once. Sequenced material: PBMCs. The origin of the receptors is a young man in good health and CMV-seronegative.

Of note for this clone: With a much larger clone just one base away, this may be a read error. The CDR3 protein is CASSQDRGGQETQYF. In DNA form, the CDR3 reads TGCGCCAGCAGCCAAGATCGGGGGGGCCAAGAGACCCAGTACTTC. The V call is TRBV4-1, the J call TRBJ2-5, with 8 nucleotides matching TRBD2. CDR3 length: 15 amino acids. J was trimmed by 1 base and V by 0 bases; bases with no gene match: 1. CDR1 is MGHRA and CDR2 is YSYEKL in the germline V gene.

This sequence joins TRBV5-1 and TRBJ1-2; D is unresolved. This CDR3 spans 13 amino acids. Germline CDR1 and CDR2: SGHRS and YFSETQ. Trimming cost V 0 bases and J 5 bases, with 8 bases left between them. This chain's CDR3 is CASSLATGYGYTF. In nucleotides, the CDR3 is TGCGCCAGCAGCTTGGCGACGGGATATGGCTACACCTTC.

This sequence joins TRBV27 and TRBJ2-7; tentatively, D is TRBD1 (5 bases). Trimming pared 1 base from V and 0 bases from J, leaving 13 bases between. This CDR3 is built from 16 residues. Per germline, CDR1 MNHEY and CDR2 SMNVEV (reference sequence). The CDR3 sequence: CASSLYQTVISYEQYF. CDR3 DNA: TGTGCCAGCAGTTTATATCAGACAGTCATCTCCTACGAGCAGTACTTC.

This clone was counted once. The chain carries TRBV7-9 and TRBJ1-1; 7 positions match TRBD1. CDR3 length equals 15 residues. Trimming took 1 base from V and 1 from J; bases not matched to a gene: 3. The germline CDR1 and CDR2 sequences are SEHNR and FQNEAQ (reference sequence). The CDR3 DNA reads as TGTGCCAGCAGCTTAGGGGCAGGGGGGAACACTGAAGCTTTCTTT. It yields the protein CASSLGAGGNTEAFF.

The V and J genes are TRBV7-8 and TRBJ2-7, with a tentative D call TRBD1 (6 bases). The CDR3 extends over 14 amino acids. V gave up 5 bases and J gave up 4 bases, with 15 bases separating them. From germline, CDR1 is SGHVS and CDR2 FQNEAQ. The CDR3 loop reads CASSPHREFYEQYF. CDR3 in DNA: TGTGCCAGCAGCCCCCACAGGGAATTTTACGAGCAGTACTTC.

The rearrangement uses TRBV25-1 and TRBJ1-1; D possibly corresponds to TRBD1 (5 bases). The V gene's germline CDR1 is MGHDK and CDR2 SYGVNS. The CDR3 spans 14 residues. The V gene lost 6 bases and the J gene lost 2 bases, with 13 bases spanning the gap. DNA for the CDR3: TGTGCCAGCAGAGAGGGCGGGACCAACACTGAAGCTTTCTTT. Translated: CASREGGTNTEAFF.

CDR3 region: CASSQFPGNQQETQYF. The CDR3 DNA reads TGCGCCAGCAGCCAATTCCCAGGGAACCAACAAGAGACCCAGTACTTC. The chain has TRBV5-1 and TRBJ2-5, with D possibly TRBD1 on 5 matching bases. Germline V gives CDR1 SGHRS, CDR2 YFSETQ. This CDR3 comprises 16 residues. V gave up 4 bases and J gave up 2 bases, with 18 bases separating them.

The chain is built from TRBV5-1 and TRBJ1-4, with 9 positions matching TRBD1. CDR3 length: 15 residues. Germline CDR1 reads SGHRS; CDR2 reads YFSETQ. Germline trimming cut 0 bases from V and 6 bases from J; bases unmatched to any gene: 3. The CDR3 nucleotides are TGCGCCAGCAGCTTGGGGGGACAGGGATATGAAAAACTGTTTTTT. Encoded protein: CASSLGGQGYEKLFF.

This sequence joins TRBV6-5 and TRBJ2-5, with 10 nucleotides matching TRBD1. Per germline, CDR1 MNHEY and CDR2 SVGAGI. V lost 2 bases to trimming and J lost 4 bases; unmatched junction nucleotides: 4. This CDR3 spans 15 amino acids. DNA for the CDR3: TGTGCCAGCAGTTACGGAGGACAGGGGGGAGAGACCCAGTACTTC. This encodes CASSYGGQGGETQYF.

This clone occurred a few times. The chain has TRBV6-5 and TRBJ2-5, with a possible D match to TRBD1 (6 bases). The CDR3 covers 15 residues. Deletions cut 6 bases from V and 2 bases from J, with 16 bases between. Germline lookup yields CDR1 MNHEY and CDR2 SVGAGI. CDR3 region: CASSLSGTQQETQYF. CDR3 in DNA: TGTGCCAGCAGCCTATCCGGGACACAACAAGAGACCCAGTACTTC.

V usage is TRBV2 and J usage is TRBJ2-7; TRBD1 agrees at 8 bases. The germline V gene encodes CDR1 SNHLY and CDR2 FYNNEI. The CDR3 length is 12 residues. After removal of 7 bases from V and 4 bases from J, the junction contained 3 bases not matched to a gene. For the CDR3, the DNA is TGTGCCAGCAATGACAGGGGTTACGAGCAGTACTTC. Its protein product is CASNDRGYEQYF.

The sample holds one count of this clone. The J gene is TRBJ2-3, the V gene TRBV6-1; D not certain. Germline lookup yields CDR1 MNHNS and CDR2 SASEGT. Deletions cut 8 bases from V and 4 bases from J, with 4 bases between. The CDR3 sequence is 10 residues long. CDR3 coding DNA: TGTGCCAGCCGGTCAGATACGCAGTATTTT. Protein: CASRSDTQYF.

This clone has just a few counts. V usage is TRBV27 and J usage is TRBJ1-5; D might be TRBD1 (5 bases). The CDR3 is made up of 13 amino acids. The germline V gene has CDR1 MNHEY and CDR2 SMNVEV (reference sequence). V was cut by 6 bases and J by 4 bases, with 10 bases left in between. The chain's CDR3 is CASSRNRNQPQHF. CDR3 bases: TGTGCCAGCAGCCGAAACAGGAATCAGCCCCAGCATTTT.